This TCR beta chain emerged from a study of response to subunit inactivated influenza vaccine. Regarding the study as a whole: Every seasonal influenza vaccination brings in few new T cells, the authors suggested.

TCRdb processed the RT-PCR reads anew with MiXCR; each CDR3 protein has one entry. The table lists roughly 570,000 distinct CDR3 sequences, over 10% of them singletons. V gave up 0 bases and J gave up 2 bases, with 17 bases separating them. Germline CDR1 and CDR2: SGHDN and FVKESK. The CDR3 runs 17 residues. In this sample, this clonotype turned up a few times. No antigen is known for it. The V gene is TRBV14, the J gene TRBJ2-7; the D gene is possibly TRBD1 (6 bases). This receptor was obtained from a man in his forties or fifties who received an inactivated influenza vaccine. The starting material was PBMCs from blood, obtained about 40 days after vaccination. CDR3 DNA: TGTGCCAGCAGCCAAGATCGGTTGCAGGACAGAGCCTACGAGCAGTACTTC. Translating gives CASSQDRLQDRAYEQYF.